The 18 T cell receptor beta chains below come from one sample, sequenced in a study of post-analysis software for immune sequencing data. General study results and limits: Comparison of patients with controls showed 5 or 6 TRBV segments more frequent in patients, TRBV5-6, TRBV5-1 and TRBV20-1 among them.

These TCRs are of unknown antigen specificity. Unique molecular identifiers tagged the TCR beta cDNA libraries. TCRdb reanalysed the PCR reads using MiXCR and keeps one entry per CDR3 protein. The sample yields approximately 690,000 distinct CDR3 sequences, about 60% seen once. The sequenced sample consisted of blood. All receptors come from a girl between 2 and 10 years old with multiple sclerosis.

The CDR3 DNA sequence: TGTGCCAGCAGCGCTCAGAACACCGGGGAGCTGTTTTTT. It is translated as CASSAQNTGELFF. The chain employs TRBV5-5 and TRBJ2-2, with D uncertain. The CDR3 has 13 amino acids. V was trimmed by 4 bases and J by 1 base, leaving 5 bases between them. Per germline, CDR1 SGHKS and CDR2 YYEKEE (reference sequence).

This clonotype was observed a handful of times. CDR3 protein: CATSADRGNSETQYF. The CDR3 nucleotides read TGTGCCACCTCTGCGGACAGGGGGAATTCCGAGACCCAGTACTTC. The V gene is TRBV10-3, the J gene TRBJ2-7; 10 positions match TRBD1. The end of the DNA is better explained by TRBJ2-5, so the J call may be wrong. This CDR3 has 15 residues. Germline lookup yields CDR1 ENHRY and CDR2 SYGVKD.

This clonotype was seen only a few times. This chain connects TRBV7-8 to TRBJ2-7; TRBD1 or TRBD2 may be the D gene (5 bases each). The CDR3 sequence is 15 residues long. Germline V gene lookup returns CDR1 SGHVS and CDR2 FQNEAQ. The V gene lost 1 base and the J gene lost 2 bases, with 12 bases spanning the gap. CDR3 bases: TGTGCCAGCAGCTTAGAGGGCAGGGACCCCTACGAGCAGTACTTC. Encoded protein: CASSLEGRDPYEQYF.

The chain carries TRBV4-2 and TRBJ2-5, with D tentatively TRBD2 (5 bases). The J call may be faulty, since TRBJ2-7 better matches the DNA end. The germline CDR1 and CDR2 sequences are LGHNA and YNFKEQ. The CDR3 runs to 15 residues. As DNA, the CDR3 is TGTGCCAGCACTCTGGTAGAAGAGGGCTACCACGAGCAGTACTTC. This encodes CASTLVEEGYHEQYF.

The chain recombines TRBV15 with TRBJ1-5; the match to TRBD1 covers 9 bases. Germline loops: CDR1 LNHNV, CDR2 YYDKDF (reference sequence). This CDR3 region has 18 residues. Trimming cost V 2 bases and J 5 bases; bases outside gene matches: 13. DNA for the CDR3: TGTGCCACCAGCAGAAAAAAACAGGGGGCGGCTTATGATCAGCCCCAGCATTTT. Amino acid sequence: CATSRKKQGAAYDQPQHF. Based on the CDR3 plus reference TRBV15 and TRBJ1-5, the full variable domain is DAMVIQNPRYQVTQFGKPVTLSCSQTLNHNVMYWYQQKSSQAPKLLFHYYDKDFNNEADTPDNFQSRRPNTSFCFLDIRSPGLGDTAMYLCATSRKKQGAAYDQPQHFGDGTRLSIL.

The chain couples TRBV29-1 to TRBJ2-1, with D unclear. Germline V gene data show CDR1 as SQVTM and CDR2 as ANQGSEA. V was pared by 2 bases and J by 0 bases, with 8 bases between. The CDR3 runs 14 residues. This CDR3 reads CSVEKHSSYNEQFF. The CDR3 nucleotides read TGCAGCGTTGAAAAACACAGCTCCTACAATGAGCAGTTCTTC.

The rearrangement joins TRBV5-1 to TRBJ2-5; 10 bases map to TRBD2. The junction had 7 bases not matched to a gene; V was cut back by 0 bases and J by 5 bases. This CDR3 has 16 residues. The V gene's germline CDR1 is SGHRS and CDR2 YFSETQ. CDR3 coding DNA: TGCGCCAGCAGCTTGGGGGCTAGCGGGAGAGAGGAGACCCAGTACTTC. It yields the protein CASSLGASGREETQYF.

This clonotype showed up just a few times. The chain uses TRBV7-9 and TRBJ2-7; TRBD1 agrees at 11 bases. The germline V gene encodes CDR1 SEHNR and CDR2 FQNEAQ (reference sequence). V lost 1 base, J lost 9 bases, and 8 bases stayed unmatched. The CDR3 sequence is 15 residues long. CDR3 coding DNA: TGTGCCAGCAGCTTAGGGACAGGGGGCTCTCTTGGGCAGTACTTC. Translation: CASSLGTGGSLGQYF.

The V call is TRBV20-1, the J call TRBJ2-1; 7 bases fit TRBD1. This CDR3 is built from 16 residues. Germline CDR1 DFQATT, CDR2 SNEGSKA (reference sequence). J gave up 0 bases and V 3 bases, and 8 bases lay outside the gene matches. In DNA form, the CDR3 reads TGCAGTGCTAGGGCGACAGGGATGAGCTCCTACAATGAGCAGTTCTTC. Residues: CSARATGMSSYNEQFF.

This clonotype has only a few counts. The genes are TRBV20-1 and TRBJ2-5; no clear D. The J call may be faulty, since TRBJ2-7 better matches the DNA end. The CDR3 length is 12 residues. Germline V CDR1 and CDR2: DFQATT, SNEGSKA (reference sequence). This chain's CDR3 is CSARESQFEQYF. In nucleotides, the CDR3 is TGCAGTGCTAGAGAGTCGCAGTTCGAGCAGTACTTC.

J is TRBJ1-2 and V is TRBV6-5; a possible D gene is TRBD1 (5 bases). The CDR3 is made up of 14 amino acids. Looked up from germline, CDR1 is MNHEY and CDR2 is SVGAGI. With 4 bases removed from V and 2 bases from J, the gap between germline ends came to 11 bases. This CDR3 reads CASSSQETNYGYTF. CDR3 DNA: TGTGCCAGCAGTTCACAGGAGACGAACTATGGCTACACCTTC.

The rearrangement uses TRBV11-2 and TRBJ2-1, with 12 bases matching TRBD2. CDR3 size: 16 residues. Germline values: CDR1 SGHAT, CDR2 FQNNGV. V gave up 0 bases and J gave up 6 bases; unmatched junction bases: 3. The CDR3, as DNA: TGTGCCAGCAGCTTAGATCAGACTAGCGGGAGCAATGAGCAGTTCTTC. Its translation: CASSLDQTSGSNEQFF.

CDR3 amino acids: CASSQDRRLAGGSSYEQYF. The CDR3 coding sequence is TGTGCCAGCAGCCAAGATAGGCGACTAGCGGGAGGATCGTCCTACGAGCAGTACTTC. The genes are TRBV3-1 and TRBJ2-5; 13 bases map to TRBD2. The closer fit of TRBJ2-7 to the DNA end suggests the J call may be wrong. There are 19 residues in the CDR3. In germline, CDR1 is LGHDT, CDR2 YNNKEL (reference sequence).

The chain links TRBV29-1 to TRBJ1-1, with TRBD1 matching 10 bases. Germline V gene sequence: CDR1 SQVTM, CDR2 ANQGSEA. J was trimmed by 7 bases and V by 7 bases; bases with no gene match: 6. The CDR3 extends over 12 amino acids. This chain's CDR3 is CSAKGQGIEAFF. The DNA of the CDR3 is TGCAGCGCCAAGGGACAGGGGATTGAAGCTTTCTTT.

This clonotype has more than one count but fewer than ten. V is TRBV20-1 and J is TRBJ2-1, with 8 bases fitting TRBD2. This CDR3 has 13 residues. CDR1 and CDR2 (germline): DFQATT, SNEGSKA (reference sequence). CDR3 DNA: TGCAGCTTAAGCGGGAGCTCCTACAATGAGCAGTTCTTC. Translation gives CSLSGSSYNEQFF.

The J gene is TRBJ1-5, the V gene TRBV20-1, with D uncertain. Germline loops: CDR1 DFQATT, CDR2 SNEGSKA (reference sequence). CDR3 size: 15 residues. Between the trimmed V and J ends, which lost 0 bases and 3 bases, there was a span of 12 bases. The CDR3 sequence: CSARDLAVDNQPQHF. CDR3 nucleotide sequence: TGCAGTGCTAGAGATTTGGCAGTAGACAATCAGCCCCAGCATTTT.

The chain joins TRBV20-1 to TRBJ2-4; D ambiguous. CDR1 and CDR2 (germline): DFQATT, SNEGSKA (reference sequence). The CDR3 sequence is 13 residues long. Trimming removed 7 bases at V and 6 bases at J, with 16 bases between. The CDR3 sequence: CSVEAPPANIQYF. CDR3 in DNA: TGCAGTGTCGAGGCCCCCCCGGCAAACATTCAGTACTTC.

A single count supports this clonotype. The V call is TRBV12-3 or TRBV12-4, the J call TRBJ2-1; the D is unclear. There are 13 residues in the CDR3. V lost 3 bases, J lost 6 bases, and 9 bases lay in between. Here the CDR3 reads CASSFLGSNEQFF. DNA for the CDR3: TGTGCCAGCAGTTTCCTTGGTAGCAATGAGCAGTTCTTC.